Listed here are 9 T cell receptor beta chains from one sample, sequenced in a study of blood T cell repertoires in COVID-19. Measured with immunoSEQ multiplex PCR; TCRdb has only the in-frame clones, and not every one. This sample has 87,000 or so clones, with less than 95% found just once. Sequences were obtained from peripheral blood. These receptors came from a man between 18 and 29 years old with COVID-19, enrolled during active disease.

This clone was seen only a few times. V and J are TRBV12-3 or TRBV12-4 and TRBJ1-2; tentative D call: TRBD1 (6 bases). CDR3 length equals 13 residues. The V end was cut by 6 bases, the J end by 1 base, with 9 bases between. The CDR3 here is CASSPDSNYGYTF. The DNA for the CDR3 is TGTGCCAGCAGCCCGGACAGTAACTATGGCTACACCTTC.

The rearrangement joins TRBV5-1 to TRBJ2-7; TRBD1 matches 7 bases. Trimming cost V 4 bases and J 3 bases; bases outside gene matches: 10. The V gene's germline CDR1 is SGHRS and CDR2 YFSETQ. This CDR3 spans 15 amino acids. The CDR3 region is CASSPDGTAFYEQYF. The CDR3 region has the DNA TGCGCCAGCAGCCCGGACGGGACAGCATTCTACGAGCAGTACTTC.

Concerning this clone: The limits of the CDR3 on the DNA are not certain, so only TCRdb's listed CDR3 is given. The rearrangement joins TRBV3-1 (or the pseudogene TRBV3-2) to TRBJ1-4; the D call of TRBD1 is as the table states it, not checked on the DNA. Germline V gene sequence: CDR1 LGHDT, CDR2 YNNKEL (reference sequence). The CDR3 is made up of 17 amino acids, end residues included. The CDR3 sequence is CASSQEGVGRGNEKLLF.

V is TRBV10-3 and J is TRBJ1-1, with D perhaps TRBD1 (5 bases). The CDR3 is made up of 16 amino acids. The V gene lost 6 bases and the J gene lost 1 base, with 18 bases spanning the gap. Germline V gives CDR1 ENHRY, CDR2 SYGVKD. CDR3 sequence (DNA): TGTGCCATCAGGCCCAACCTAGGGGATGGGAACACTGAAGCTTTCTTT. Translation: CAIRPNLGDGNTEAFF.

This chain joins TRBV5-4 and TRBJ1-2; 8 positions agree with TRBD1. The CDR3 sequence is 14 residues long. Germline CDR1 and CDR2: SGHNT and YYREEE (reference sequence). The V and J ends lost 0 bases and 6 bases, in that order; junction bases with no gene match: 4. Here the CDR3 DNA reads TGTGCCAGCAGCTTGGCCCTACAGGGGGATGGCTACACCTTC. Translated: CASSLALQGDGYTF.

This sequence joins TRBV6-5 and TRBJ1-1; possible D gene TRBD1, 5 bases. The V end lost 4 bases, the J end lost 3 bases, and 18 bases lay between the germline ends. The CDR3 runs to 16 residues. Germline values: CDR1 MNHEY, CDR2 SVGAGI. The DNA of the CDR3 is TGTGCCAGCAGTTCCCCCAGGGTTAATTCGTACACTGAAGCTTTCTTT. Encoded protein: CASSSPRVNSYTEAFF.

This chain connects TRBV7-3 to TRBJ2-3, with 12 positions matching TRBD2. This CDR3 has 15 residues. J lost 4 bases, V lost 4 bases, and 3 bases had no gene match. Germline V lookup: CDR1 SGHTA, CDR2 FQGTGA. CDR3: CASSSGLAGSDTQYF. CDR3 in DNA: TGTGCCAGCAGCTCCGGACTAGCGGGGTCAGATACGCAGTATTTT.

The chain is built from TRBV28 and TRBJ1-1; D is uncertain. Looked up from germline, CDR1 is MDHEN and CDR2 is SYDVKM. The CDR3 length is 12 residues. Deletions cut 5 bases from V and 6 bases from J, with 10 bases between. The CDR3: CASSTLTPEAFF. The CDR3 DNA is TGTGCCAGCAGTACCCTTACACCTGAAGCTTTCTTT.

The rearrangement uses TRBV28 and TRBJ2-1, with D possibly TRBD1 on 5 matching bases. CDR1 MDHEN and CDR2 SYDVKM come from the germline V gene. The CDR3 sequence is 15 residues long. V was shortened by 2 bases and J by 7 bases, with 15 bases between the two germline ends. CDR3: CASSLTDTLTNEQFF. Written as DNA, the CDR3 is TGTGCCAGCAGTTTAACGGACACCCTGACTAATGAGCAGTTCTTC.